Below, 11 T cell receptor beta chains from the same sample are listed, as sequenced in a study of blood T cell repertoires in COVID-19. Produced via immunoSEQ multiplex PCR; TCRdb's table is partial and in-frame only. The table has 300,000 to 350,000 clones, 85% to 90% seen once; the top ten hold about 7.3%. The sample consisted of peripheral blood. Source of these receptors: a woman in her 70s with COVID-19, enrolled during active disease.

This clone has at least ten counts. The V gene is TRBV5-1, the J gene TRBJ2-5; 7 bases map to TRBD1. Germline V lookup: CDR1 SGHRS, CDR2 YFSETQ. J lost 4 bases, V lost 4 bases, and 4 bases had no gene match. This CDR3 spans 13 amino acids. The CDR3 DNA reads TGCGCCAGCAGCGATCGGACAGGAGAGACCCAGTACTTC. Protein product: CASSDRTGETQYF.

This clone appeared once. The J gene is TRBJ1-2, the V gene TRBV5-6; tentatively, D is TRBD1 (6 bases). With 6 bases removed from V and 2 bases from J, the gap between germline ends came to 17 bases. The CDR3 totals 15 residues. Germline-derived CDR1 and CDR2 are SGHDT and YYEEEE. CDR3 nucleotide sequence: TGTGCCAGCACCTCCTTTAACAGGGCGAACTATGGCTACACCTTC. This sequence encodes CASTSFNRANYGYTF.

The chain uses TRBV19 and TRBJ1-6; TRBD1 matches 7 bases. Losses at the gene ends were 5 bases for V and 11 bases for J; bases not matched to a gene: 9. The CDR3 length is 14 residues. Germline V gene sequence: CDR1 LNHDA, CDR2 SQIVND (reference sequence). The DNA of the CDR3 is TGTGCCAGTAGTTGGGACAGCCGAGGGACACCCCTCCACTTT. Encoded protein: CASSWDSRGTPLHF.

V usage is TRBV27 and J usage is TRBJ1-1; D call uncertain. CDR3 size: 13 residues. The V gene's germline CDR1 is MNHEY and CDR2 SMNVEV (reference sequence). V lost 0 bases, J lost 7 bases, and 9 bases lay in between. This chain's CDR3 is CASSLSPVDEAFF. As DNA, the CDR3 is TGTGCCAGCAGTTTATCGCCGGTTGATGAAGCTTTCTTT.

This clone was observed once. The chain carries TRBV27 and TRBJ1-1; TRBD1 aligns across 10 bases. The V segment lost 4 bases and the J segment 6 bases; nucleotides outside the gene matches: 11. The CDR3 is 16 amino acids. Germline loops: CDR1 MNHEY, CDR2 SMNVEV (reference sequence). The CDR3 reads CASSSRPWGQGSEAFF. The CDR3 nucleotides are TGTGCCAGCAGTTCCCGGCCCTGGGGACAGGGGTCTGAAGCTTTCTTT.

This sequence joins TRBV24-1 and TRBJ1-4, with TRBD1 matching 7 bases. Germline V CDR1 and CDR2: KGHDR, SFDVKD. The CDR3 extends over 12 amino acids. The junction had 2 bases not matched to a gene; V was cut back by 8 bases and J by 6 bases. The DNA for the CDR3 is TGTGCCACCAACGACAGGGATGAAAAACTGTTTTTT. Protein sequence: CATNDRDEKLFF.

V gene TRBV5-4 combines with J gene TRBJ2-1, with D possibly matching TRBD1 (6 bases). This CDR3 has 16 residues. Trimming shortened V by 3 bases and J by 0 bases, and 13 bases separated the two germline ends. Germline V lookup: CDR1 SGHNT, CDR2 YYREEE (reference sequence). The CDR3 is CASSSYKQGSYNEQFF. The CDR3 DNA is TGTGCCAGCAGCTCATATAAACAGGGCTCCTACAATGAGCAGTTCTTC.

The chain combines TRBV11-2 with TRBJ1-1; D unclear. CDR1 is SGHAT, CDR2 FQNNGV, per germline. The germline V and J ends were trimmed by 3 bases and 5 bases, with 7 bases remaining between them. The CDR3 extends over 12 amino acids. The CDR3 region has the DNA TGTGCCAGCAGCTTCGCGGGGACTGAAGCTTTCTTT. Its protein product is CASSFAGTEAFF.

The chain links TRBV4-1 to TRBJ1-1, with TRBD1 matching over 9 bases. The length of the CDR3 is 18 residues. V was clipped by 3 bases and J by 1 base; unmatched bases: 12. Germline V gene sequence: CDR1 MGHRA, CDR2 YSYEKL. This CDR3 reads CASSQRQGEWWTNTEAFF. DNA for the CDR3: TGCGCCAGCAGCCAGAGACAGGGGGAATGGTGGACGAACACTGAAGCTTTCTTT.

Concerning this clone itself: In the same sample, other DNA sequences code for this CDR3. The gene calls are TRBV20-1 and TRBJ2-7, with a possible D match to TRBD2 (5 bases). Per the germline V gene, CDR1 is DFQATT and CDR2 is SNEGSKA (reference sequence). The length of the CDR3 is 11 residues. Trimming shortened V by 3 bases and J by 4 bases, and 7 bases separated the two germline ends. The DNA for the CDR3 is TGCAGTGCTAGCCGGGGATACGAGCAGTACTTC. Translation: CSASRGYEQYF.

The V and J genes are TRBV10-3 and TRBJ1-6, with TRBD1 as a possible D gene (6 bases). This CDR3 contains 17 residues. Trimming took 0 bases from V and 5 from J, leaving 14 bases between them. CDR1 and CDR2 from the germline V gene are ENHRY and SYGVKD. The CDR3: CAISESGEGDNNSPLHF. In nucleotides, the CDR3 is TGTGCCATCAGTGAGTCCGGCGAGGGGGATAATAATTCACCCCTCCACTTT.